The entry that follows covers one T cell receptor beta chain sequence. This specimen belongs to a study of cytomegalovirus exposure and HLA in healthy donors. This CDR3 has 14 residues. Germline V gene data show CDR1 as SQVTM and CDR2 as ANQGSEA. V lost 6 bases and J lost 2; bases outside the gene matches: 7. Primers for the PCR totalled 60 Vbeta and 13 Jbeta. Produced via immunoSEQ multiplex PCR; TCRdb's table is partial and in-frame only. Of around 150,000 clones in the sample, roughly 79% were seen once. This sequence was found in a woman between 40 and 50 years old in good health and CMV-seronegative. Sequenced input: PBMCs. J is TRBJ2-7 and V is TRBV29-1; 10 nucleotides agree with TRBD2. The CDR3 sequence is CSVGGLADPYEQYF. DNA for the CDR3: TGCAGCGTCGGAGGACTAGCGGATCCCTACGAGCAGTACTTC.